Below, one TCR beta chain is given with its context. Its matching antigen is unknown. This sample was included in a study of graft-versus-host responses after intestinal transplantation. Background on the study: All recipients were transplanted with multivisceral, liver-intestinal, or isolated intestinal grafts.

Profiled with immunoSEQ multiplex PCR; TCRdb holds only in-frame clones, not every one. This sample has over 60,000 clones, with more than 90% found just once. Study results and caveats: GvH clones were found in recipient marrow; some appeared first in ileum or blood. Levels of circulating GvH clones at their peak were associated with early post-transplant HvG declines.

CDR1 and CDR2 (germline): WSHSY, SAAADI. Trimming removed 9 bases from V and 10 bases from J; junction bases left unmatched: 16. The CDR3 runs to 15 residues. The TCR was taken from a human patient who received an intestinal transplant, so some T cells may come from the graft donor. The sample was bone marrow, taken around 720 days after intestinal transplantation. The rearrangement links TRBV10-2 to TRBJ2-1; 9 bases agree with TRBD1. Here the CDR3 DNA reads TGCGCCAGTATACCGGGACAGGGTATTCACGAGGAGCAGTTCTTC. Translated: CASIPGQGIHEEQFF.